A single sample gave rise to the 17 T cell receptor beta chains below, sequenced in a study of cytomegalovirus exposure and HLA in healthy donors. This PCR relied on a set of 60 Vbeta primers and 13 Jbeta primers. The protocol was immunoSEQ multiplex PCR, while the TCRdb copy is restricted to in-frame clones and leaves out a portion. The data show some 90,000 clones, 80% seen once. The specimen sequenced was PBMCs. These receptors came from a man aged 50 to 60 in good health and CMV-seropositive.

The rearrangement joins TRBV19 to TRBJ2-7, with TRBD1 identical over 11 bases. Looked up from germline, CDR1 is LNHDA and CDR2 is SQIVND (reference sequence). J was trimmed by 3 bases and V by 5 bases; bases with no gene match: 6. The length of the CDR3 is 15 residues. The CDR3 here is CASSGRGQGGYEQYF. CDR3 sequence (DNA): TGTGCCAGTAGTGGCCGGGGACAGGGGGGCTACGAGCAGTACTTC.

The chain employs TRBV20-1 and TRBJ2-1; D is unresolved. The CDR3 extends over 11 amino acids. Trimming removed 3 bases from V and 6 bases from J, with 6 bases in between. The germline CDR1 and CDR2 sequences are DFQATT and SNEGSKA (reference sequence). The CDR3 loop is CSARSVNEQFF. The CDR3 nucleotides read TGCAGTGCTAGGTCCGTCAATGAGCAGTTCTTC.

As regards this clone: A junction boundary mismatches the germline segment, possibly from a read error. The rearrangement uses TRBV18 and TRBJ1-2, with 7 bases fitting TRBD1. This CDR3 is built from 13 residues. Per germline, CDR1 KGHSH and CDR2 LQKENI. The CDR3, as DNA: TGTGCCAGCTCTTCGGACAGGAATTATGGCCACACCTTC. This sequence encodes CASSSDRNYGHTF.

The V gene is TRBV6-1, the J gene TRBJ2-7; TRBD2 matches 9 bases. Germline values: CDR1 MNHNS, CDR2 SASEGT. The CDR3 runs 13 residues. The ends lost 11 bases at V and 4 bases at J; junction bases unmatched: 9. CDR3 DNA: TGTGCCTCTAGCGGGATGACCGGGTACGAGCAGTACTTC. Protein sequence: CASSGMTGYEQYF.

The J gene is TRBJ2-1, the V gene TRBV9; 11 bases agree with TRBD2. Germline V gene sequence: CDR1 SGDLS, CDR2 YYNGEE. The trim removed 4 bases at V and 9 bases at J, leaving 9 bases unmatched. This CDR3 comprises 15 residues. The CDR3 nucleotides read TGTGCCAGCAGCCCCTTTAGCGGGAGGGTCGGTGAGCAGTTCTTC. Its protein product is CASSPFSGRVGEQFF.

This chain connects TRBV5-1 to TRBJ1-3, with D perhaps matching TRBD1 (6 bases). Trimming left V 0 bases short and J 3 bases short, with 13 bases between. This CDR3 region has 16 residues. Germline V CDR1 and CDR2: SGHRS, YFSETQ. The CDR3, as DNA: TGCGCCAGCAGCTTGGGAGTCGGACAGCTTGGAAACACCATATATTTT. Protein product: CASSLGVGQLGNTIYF. The variable domain in full, with the rest retrieved from reference TRBV5-1 and TRBJ1-3, is KAGVTQTPRYLIKTRGQQVTLSCSPISGHRSVSWYQQTPGQGLQFLFEYFSETQRNKGNFPGRFSGRQFSNSRSEMNVSTLELGDSALYLCASSLGVGQLGNTIYFGEGSWLTVV.

The rearrangement joins TRBV4-1 to TRBJ1-1; tentatively, D is TRBD1 (6 bases). CDR1 and CDR2 (germline): MGHRA, YSYEKL. This CDR3 spans 14 amino acids. The ends were cut back, 2 bases at V and 8 bases at J, with 15 bases in the middle. The CDR3 DNA reads TGCGCCAGCAGCCAATTGACAGGAGGAGAGGAAGCTTTCTTT. Encoded protein: CASSQLTGGEEAFF.

J is TRBJ2-7 and V is TRBV10-1, with D hard to call. The V and J ends lost 0 bases and 7 bases respectively, with 13 bases between them. The CDR3 sequence is 14 residues long. CDR1 is WNHNN, CDR2 SYGVQD, per germline (reference sequence). The DNA for the CDR3 is TGCGCCAGCAGTGAGTCAGGCCCTATCGGGGAGCAGTACTTC. It yields the protein CASSESGPIGEQYF.

The rearrangement joins TRBV7-9 to TRBJ2-2; TRBD1 is a possible D gene (5 bases). V was clipped by 2 bases and J by 1 base, with 11 bases between them. CDR1 SEHNR and CDR2 FQNEAQ come from the germline V gene (reference sequence). The CDR3 runs to 16 residues. CDR3 in DNA: TGTGCCAGCAGCTTACTCGGCCAGGGGAACACCGGGGAGCTGTTTTTT. Translating gives CASSLLGQGNTGELFF.

This chain joins TRBV10-3 and TRBJ2-1, with D uncertain. In germline, CDR1 is ENHRY, CDR2 SYGVKD. The CDR3 is 11 residues long. Trimming cost V 10 bases and J 8 bases, with 12 bases left between them. The CDR3 nucleotides read TGTGCCACAGATTCAGGCTATGAGCAGTTCTTC. Amino acid sequence: CATDSGYEQFF.

The chain uses TRBV6-5 and TRBJ2-5, with D maybe TRBD1 (5 bases). Deletions cut 6 bases from V and 2 bases from J, with 10 bases between. This CDR3 has 13 amino acids. Germline V gene data show CDR1 as MNHEY and CDR2 as SVGAGI. The CDR3 is CASSGQGQETQYF. CDR3 DNA: TGTGCCAGCAGCGGTCAGGGTCAAGAGACCCAGTACTTC.

The chain has TRBV19 and TRBJ2-7, with 9 bases aligning to TRBD2. Germline V gene sequence: CDR1 LNHDA, CDR2 SQIVND (reference sequence). There are 15 residues in the CDR3. V lost 7 bases and J lost 6; bases outside the gene matches: 13. The CDR3 protein is CASTPGGSGSSEQYF. The CDR3, as DNA: TGTGCCAGTACCCCGGGAGGTAGCGGGAGCTCCGAGCAGTACTTC.

The chain has TRBV7-9 and TRBJ2-5; 11 nucleotides match TRBD1. Trimming cost V 5 bases and J 5 bases; bases outside gene matches: 7. This CDR3 has 15 amino acids. Germline V gives CDR1 SEHNR, CDR2 FQNEAQ (reference sequence). Written as DNA, the CDR3 is TGTGCCAGCAGCCTCTCGAGGGACAGGGGGGAGACCCAGTACTTC. This encodes CASSLSRDRGETQYF.

This rearrangement joins TRBV7-9 to TRBJ2-7; 8 bases map to TRBD2. Germline assignment: CDR1 SEHNR and CDR2 FQNEAQ (reference sequence). V shed 4 bases and J 5 bases; nucleotides not matched to a gene: 19. This CDR3 is built from 18 residues. The CDR3 nucleotides are TGTGCCAGCAGCTACCCCCTAGGGAGCGGGAGTTCCGGGGACGAGCAGTACTTC. Its translation: CASSYPLGSGSSGDEQYF. Full variable domain (remainder filled in from reference TRBV7-9 and TRBJ2-7): DTGVSQNPRHKITKRGQNVTFRCDPISEHNRLYWYRQTLGQGPEFLTYFQNEAQLEKSRLLSDRFSAERPKGSFSTLEIQRTEQGDSAMYLCASSYPLGSGSSGDEQYFGPGTRLTVT.

The rearrangement uses TRBV9 and TRBJ2-5; the D is unclear. The DNA end is a closer match to TRBJ2-7, so the J assignment may be wrong. The CDR3 runs 14 residues. Germline V gene lookup returns CDR1 SGDLS and CDR2 YYNGEE. Here the CDR3 DNA reads TGTGCCAGCAGCCTCCGACACGCCTCCTACGAGCAGTACTTC. Encoded protein: CASSLRHASYEQYF.

The V call is TRBV5-4, the J call TRBJ2-2; 8 bases line up with TRBD1. This CDR3 is built from 16 residues. Germline-derived CDR1 and CDR2 are SGHNT and YYREEE (reference sequence). Trimming at V came to 2 bases and at J to 5 bases, leaving 8 bases not matched to a gene. The CDR3 nucleotides read TGTGCCAGCAGCTTAAATTGGGGACAGGATACCGGGGAGCTGTTTTTT. It encodes CASSLNWGQDTGELFF.

In this sample, this clone turned up a few times. This sequence joins TRBV6-5 and TRBJ1-5; TRBD1 might be the D (5 bases). This CDR3 comprises 13 residues. CDR1 MNHEY and CDR2 SVGAGI come from the germline V gene. V lost 2 bases to trimming and J lost 7 bases, with 9 bases between them. Written as DNA, the CDR3 is TGTGCCAGCAGTTACGGGAGGGACCAGCCCCAGCATTTT. Translation: CASSYGRDQPQHF.